This T cell receptor (beta chain) was profiled in a study of blood T cell repertoires in COVID-19 (TCRdb year 2020). Concerning the study at large: Samples covering the acute and convalescent phases of COVID-19 were provided by collaborators in the United States, Italy and Spain. HLA class I and class II types, where available, came from metadata supplied by the sample provider rather than from assay-based typing. A de-identified subject ID, COVID-19 status, age in years and sex were almost always included in the sample metadata. The repertoires were released in a freely available public database meant as a resource for research on the immune response to SARS-CoV-2. The prospective study material was composed of cDNA or gDNA derived from T cells, B-cell-depleted T cells, or PBMCs. Samples were obtained from the ongoing ImmuneRACE study (first 160 participants) and from about 1,300 subjects provided by 6 global collaborators. The dataset comprised deeply sampled blood TCRbeta repertoires from subjects exposed to, actively infected with, or recovered from COVID-19. The study at large found these results: Clinical and demographic metadata were provided uncurated, with the amount varying by source and participant.

The immunoSEQ Assay, a bias-controlled multiplex PCR, was used to amplify TCRbeta CDR3 regions from genomic DNA. The study's processing was this. Within the assay, amplification of reference gene primers was used to estimate how many nucleated cells each sample contained. To quantify the absolute abundance of each unique TCRbeta CDR3 rearrangement, sequence reads were collapsed and filtered. For each sample, productive Simpson clonality was calculated as the square root of Simpson's diversity index across productive rearrangements. The table comes from immuneACCESS by way of TCRdb, which keeps in-frame sequences with V and J called. Part of the clones is missing from these tables; in studies checked, under half for an unresolved V gene and the rest for unknown reasons. D and trimming were read from the DNA, whereas the V and J calls and clone size are those reported in that table. In all, the sample holds 60,000 to 85,000 clones, and 80% of those were seen once. Approximately 18% of the sample is taken by the ten largest.

In regard to this clone: Its antigen is not yet known. No per-base quality is available; no much larger clone lies one base away.

Samples from volunteer blood donors who had recovered from COVID-19 were contributed by a second Seattle source. The collaborating institutions used their own protocols to collect whole blood in K2EDTA tubes. For TCRbeta analysis, collaborators shipped samples in one of three forms: frozen whole blood, isolated PBMCs, or DNA extracted from either of those sample types. The receptor comes from a man aged 70 or older who had recovered from COVID-19. Sequencing input: peripheral blood.

The DNA is TGTGCCTGGAGTGCCATGCGGGGTCAAGCTTTCTTT. This sequence encodes CAWSAMRGQAFF. Here the chain combines TRBV30 and TRBJ1-1; the D gene lacks a confident call. V was cut back by 1 base and J by 9 bases, leaving a gap of 12 bases between them. CDR1 GTSNPN and CDR2 SVGIG were looked up in the germline V gene (reference sequence). The CDR3 holds 12 amino acids from the cysteine to the phenylalanine. Only CDR3 DNA remains: 36 bases, in frame from the first base.